This T cell receptor beta chain was found in a study of somatic mutations in cytotoxic T cells in rheumatoid arthritis. Across the study: Immediately following diagnosis and ahead of any treatment, patient blood (30 ml EDTA) was drawn.

Here immunoSEQ multiplex PCR was the method, and the copy in TCRdb shows in-frame clones only, minus some. The data contain 9,500 to 11,000 clones, around four fifths of them seen just once; the ten biggest clones take up about 8%. The V gene's germline CDR1 is MNHEY and CDR2 SMNVEV (reference sequence). The CDR3 has 15 residues. Trimming stripped 1 base from V and 3 bases from J, with 12 bases between. This receptor was obtained from an adult with rheumatoid arthritis. V and J are TRBV27 and TRBJ1-2, with TRBD1 as a possible D gene (6 bases). Sequencing was performed on CD8+ T cells sorted from blood. This chain's CDR3 is CASSLFRGGDYGYTF. DNA for the CDR3: TGTGCCAGCAGTTTATTTAGGGGGGGAGACTATGGCTACACCTTC.